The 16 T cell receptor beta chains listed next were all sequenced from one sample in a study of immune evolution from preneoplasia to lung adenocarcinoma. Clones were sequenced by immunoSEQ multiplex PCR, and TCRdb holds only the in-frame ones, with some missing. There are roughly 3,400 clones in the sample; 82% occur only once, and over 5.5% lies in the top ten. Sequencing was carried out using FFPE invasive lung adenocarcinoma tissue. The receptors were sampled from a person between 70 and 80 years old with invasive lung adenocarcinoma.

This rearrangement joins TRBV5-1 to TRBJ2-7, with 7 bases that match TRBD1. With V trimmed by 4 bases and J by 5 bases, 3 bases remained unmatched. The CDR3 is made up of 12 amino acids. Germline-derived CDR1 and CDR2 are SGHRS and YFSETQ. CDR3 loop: CASSPDRDEQYF. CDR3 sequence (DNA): TGCGCCAGCAGCCCCGACAGGGACGAGCAGTACTTC.

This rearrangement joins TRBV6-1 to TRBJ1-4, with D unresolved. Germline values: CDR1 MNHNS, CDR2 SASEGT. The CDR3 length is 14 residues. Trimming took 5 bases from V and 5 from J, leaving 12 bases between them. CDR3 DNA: TGTGCCAGCAGTCAACAGACCGAAAATGAAAAACTGTTTTTT. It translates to CASSQQTENEKLFF.

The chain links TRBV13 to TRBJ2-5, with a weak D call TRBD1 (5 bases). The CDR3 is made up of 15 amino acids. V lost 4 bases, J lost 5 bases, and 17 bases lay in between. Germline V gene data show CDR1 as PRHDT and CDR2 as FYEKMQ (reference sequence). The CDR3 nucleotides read TGTGCCAGCAGCTCAACGACAGCCCCCTCGGAGACCCAGTACTTC. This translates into CASSSTTAPSETQYF.

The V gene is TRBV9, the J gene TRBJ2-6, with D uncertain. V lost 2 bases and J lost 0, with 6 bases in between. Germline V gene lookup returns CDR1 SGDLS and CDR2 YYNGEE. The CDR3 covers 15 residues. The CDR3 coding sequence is TGTGCCAGCAGCGTCCCCCCCTCTGGGGCCAACGTCCTGACTTTC. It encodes CASSVPPSGANVLTF.

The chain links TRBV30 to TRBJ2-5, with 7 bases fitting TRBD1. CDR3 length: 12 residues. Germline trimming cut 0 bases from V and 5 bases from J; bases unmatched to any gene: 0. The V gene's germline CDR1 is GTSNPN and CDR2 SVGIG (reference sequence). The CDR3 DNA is TGTGCCTGGAGTGTACAGGGGGAGACCCAGTACTTC. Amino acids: CAWSVQGETQYF.

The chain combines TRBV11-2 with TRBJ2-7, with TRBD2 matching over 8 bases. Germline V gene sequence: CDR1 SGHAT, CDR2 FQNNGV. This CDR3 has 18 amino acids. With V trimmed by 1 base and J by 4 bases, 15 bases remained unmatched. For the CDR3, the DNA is TGTGCCAGCAGCTTAGGCCGTTGGGGGGTAGCGGGAAGTTACGAGCAGTACTTC. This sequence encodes CASSLGRWGVAGSYEQYF.

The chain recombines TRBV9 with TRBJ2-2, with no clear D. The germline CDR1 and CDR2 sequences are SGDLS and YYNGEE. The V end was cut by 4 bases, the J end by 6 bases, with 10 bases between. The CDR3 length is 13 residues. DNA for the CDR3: TGTGCCAGCAGCATCATTGGTCCCGGGGAGCTGTTTTTT. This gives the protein CASSIIGPGELFF.

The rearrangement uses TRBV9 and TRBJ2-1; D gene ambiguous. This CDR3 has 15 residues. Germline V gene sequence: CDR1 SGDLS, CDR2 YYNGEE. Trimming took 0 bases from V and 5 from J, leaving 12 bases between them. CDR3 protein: CASSVAPRSDNEQFF. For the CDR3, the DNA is TGTGCCAGCAGCGTAGCCCCCAGATCCGACAATGAGCAGTTCTTC.

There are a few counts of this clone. CDR3 DNA sequence: TGTGCCAGCAGCGTAGTTGGGGGAGCGGCCGCGAACACCGGGGAGCTGTTTTTT. This sequence encodes CASSVVGGAAANTGELFF. The rearrangement links TRBV9 to TRBJ2-2, with D perhaps TRBD1 or TRBD2 (5 bases each). From germline, CDR1 is SGDLS and CDR2 YYNGEE. Trimming left V 0 bases short and J 0 bases short, with 15 bases between. CDR3 length: 18 amino acids.

CDR3 sequence (DNA): TGTGCCAGCAGCCCCCCGACTAGCAGCTACAATGAGCAGTTCTTC. This translates into CASSPPTSSYNEQFF. The chain recombines TRBV11-3 with TRBJ2-1, with TRBD2 matching over 7 bases. The V gene's germline CDR1 is SGHNT and CDR2 YENEEA. V shed 5 bases, J shed 3 bases, and the junction held 7 bases outside the gene matches. The CDR3 runs to 15 residues.

The CDR3 coding sequence is TGTGCCAGCAGTTTAGGGACGGGAGGAAACACCATATATTTT. It translates to CASSLGTGGNTIYF. V usage is TRBV28 and J usage is TRBJ1-3, with D possibly matching TRBD1 (5 bases). CDR3 length equals 14 residues. From germline, CDR1 is MDHEN and CDR2 SYDVKM. V lost 2 bases and J 4 bases, leaving 9 bases between the germline ends.

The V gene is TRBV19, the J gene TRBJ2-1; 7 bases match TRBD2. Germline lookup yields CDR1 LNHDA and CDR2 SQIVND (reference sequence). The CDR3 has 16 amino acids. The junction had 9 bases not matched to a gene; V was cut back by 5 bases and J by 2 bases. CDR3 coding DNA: TGTGCCAGTAGTCTACCCCGACTAGCCGCCTACAATGAGCAGTTCTTC. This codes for CASSLPRLAAYNEQFF.

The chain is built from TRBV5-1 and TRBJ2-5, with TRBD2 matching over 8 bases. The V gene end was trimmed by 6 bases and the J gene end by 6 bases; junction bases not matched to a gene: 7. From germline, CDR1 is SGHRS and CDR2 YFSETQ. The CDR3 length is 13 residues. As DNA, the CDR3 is TGCGCCAGCAAAGCGGGAGAGGAAAAGACCCAGTACTTC. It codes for CASKAGEEKTQYF.

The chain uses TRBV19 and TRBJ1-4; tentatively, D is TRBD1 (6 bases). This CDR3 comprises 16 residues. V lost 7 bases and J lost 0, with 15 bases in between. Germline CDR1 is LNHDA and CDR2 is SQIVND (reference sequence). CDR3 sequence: CASTRPYRATNEKLFF. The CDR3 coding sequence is TGTGCCAGTACCAGGCCCTACAGGGCAACTAATGAAAAACTGTTTTTT.

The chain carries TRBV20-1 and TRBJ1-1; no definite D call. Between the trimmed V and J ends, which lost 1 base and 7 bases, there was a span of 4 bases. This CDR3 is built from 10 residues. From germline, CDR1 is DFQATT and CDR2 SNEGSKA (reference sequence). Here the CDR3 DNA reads TGCAGTGCTAGAGGGGGTGAAGCTTTCTTT. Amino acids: CSARGGEAFF.

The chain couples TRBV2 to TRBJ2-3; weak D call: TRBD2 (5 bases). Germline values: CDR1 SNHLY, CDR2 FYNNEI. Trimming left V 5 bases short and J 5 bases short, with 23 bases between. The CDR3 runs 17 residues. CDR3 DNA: TGTGCCAGCAGTCCTCCTGGGTCTGGATTCGGAGGAGATACGCAGTATTTT. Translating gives CASSPPGSGFGGDTQYF.